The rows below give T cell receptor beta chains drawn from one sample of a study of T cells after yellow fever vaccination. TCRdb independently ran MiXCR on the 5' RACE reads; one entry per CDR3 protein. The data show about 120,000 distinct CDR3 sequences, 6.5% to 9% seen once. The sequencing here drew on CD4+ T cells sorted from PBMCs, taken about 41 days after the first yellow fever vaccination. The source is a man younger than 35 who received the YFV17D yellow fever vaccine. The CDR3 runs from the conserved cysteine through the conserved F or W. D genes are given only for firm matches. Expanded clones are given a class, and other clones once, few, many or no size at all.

CDR3 protein: CAISDGGGATDTQYF
CDR3 DNA: TGTGCCATCAGTGATGGGGGGGGGGCCACAGATACGCAGTATTTT
V gene: TRBV10-3
clone size: many
J gene: TRBJ2-3
D gene: -

CDR3 protein: CASSPRGGEQFF
CDR3 DNA: TGTGCCAGCAGTCCCCGGGGGGGTGAGCAGTTCTTC
V gene: TRBV12-3/TRBV12-4
clone size: many
J gene: TRBJ2-1
D gene: TRBD2

CDR3 protein: CASSSRQGGFNTQYF
CDR3 DNA: TGTGCCAGCAGCTCACGACAGGGGGGTTTTAATACGCAGTATTTT
V gene: TRBV9
clone size: -
J gene: TRBJ2-3
D gene: TRBD1

CDR3 protein: CASSQAGTGNTEAFF
CDR3 DNA: TGCGCCAGCAGCCAAGCAGGGACAGGTAACACTGAAGCTTTCTTT
V gene: TRBV4-1
clone size: many
J gene: TRBJ1-1
D gene: TRBD1

CDR3 protein: CSARDGGIRGSNQPQHF
CDR3 DNA: TGCAGTGCTAGAGATGGGGGGATACGGGGGAGCAATCAGCCCCAGCATTTT
V gene: TRBV20-1
clone size: many
J gene: TRBJ1-5
D gene: -

CDR3 protein: CASSLARDRYTDTQYF
CDR3 DNA: TGTGCCAGCAGCTTAGCCCGAGACAGATACACAGATACGCAGTATTTT
V gene: TRBV7-2
clone size: many
J gene: TRBJ2-3
D gene: -

CDR3 protein: CASSYKRSNTGELFF
CDR3 DNA: TGTGCCAGCAGTTATAAGCGTTCGAACACCGGGGAGCTGTTTTTT
V gene: TRBV6-5
clone size: many
J gene: TRBJ2-2
D gene: -

CDR3 protein: CASSQVLAGAEETQYF
CDR3 DNA: TGTGCCAGCAGCCAAGTCCTAGCGGGGGCGGAGGAGACCCAGTACTTC
V gene: TRBV4-2
clone size: few
J gene: TRBJ2-5
D gene: TRBD2

CDR3 protein: CASSYRPSGVYEQFF
CDR3 DNA: TGTGCCAGCAGTTACCGGCCCTCGGGGGTCTATGAGCAGTTCTTC
V gene: TRBV6-2/TRBV6-3
clone size: many
J gene: TRBJ2-1
D gene: -

CDR3 protein: CSGGFGTYQETQYF
CDR3 DNA: TGCAGTGGGGGGTTCGGGACGTACCAAGAGACCCAGTACTTC
V gene: TRBV20-1
clone size: many
J gene: TRBJ2-5
D gene: -

CDR3 protein: CASSFQGAGTDTQYF
CDR3 DNA: TGTGCCAGCAGCTTTCAGGGGGCAGGGACAGATACGCAGTATTTT
V gene: TRBV5-6
clone size: many
J gene: TRBJ2-3
D gene: TRBD1

CDR3 protein: CATSDPGQGNQPQHF
CDR3 DNA: TGTGCCACCAGTGACCCTGGACAGGGCAATCAGCCCCAGCATTTT
V gene: TRBV24-1
clone size: many
J gene: TRBJ1-5
D gene: TRBD1

CDR3 protein: CASSPGQGSTPLHF
CDR3 DNA: TGTGCCAGTTCACCGGGACAGGGTTCTACACCCCTCCACTTT
V gene: TRBV3-1
clone size: -
J gene: TRBJ1-6
D gene: TRBD1

CDR3 protein: CASSLEGTGELFF
CDR3 DNA: TGTGCCAGCAGTTTGGAGGGAACCGGGGAGCTGTTTTTT
V gene: TRBV5-1
clone size: many
J gene: TRBJ2-2
D gene: -

CDR3 protein: CASSSLRTGVVQPQHF
CDR3 DNA: TGTGCCAGCAGCTCCCTTCGGACAGGGGTTGTTCAGCCCCAGCATTTT
V gene: TRBV28
clone size: many
J gene: TRBJ1-5
D gene: TRBD1

CDR3 protein: CASSQVELGDTEAFF
CDR3 DNA: TGCGCCAGCAGCCAAGTCGAGCTAGGGGACACTGAAGCTTTCTTT
V gene: TRBV4-3
clone size: many
J gene: TRBJ1-1
D gene: -

CDR3 protein: CASSSTALAERSGNTIYF
CDR3 DNA: TGCGCCAGCAGTTCCACCGCGCTAGCGGAGCGCTCTGGAAACACCATATATTTT
V gene: TRBV5-1
clone size: many
J gene: TRBJ1-3
D gene: -

CDR3 protein: CASSLHRLAGQDTQYF
CDR3 DNA: TGTGCCAGCAGCTTGCACCGACTAGCGGGGCAAGATACGCAGTATTTT
V gene: TRBV7-2
clone size: many
J gene: TRBJ2-3
D gene: TRBD2

CDR3 protein: CASSLGRSSSYEQYF
CDR3 DNA: TGCGCCAGCAGCTTGGGACGTTCTAGCTCCTACGAGCAGTACTTC
V gene: TRBV5-1
clone size: many
J gene: TRBJ2-7
D gene: -

CDR3 protein: CSARTGDDGELFF
CDR3 DNA: TGCAGTGCTAGGACGGGGGATGACGGGGAGCTGTTTTTT
V gene: TRBV20-1
clone size: many
J gene: TRBJ2-2
D gene: -

CDR3 protein: CASSTHGGIGETQYF
CDR3 DNA: TGTGCCAGCTCGACCCATGGGGGGATCGGGGAGACCCAGTACTTC
V gene: TRBV7-6
clone size: many
J gene: TRBJ2-5
D gene: -

CDR3 protein: CASSGSAGMGTDTQYF
CDR3 DNA: TGCGCCAGCAGCGGTTCAGCAGGGATGGGCACAGATACGCAGTATTTT
V gene: TRBV5-1
clone size: many
J gene: TRBJ2-3
D gene: -

CDR3 protein: CASSQDIGGGQLEQFF
CDR3 DNA: TGTGCCAGCAGCCAAGATATCGGGGGGGGGCAACTTGAGCAGTTCTTC
V gene: TRBV4-2
clone size: many
J gene: TRBJ2-1
D gene: TRBD2

CDR3 protein: CASTPTTASYNEQFF
CDR3 DNA: TGTGCCAGCACCCCCACCACAGCTTCCTACAATGAGCAGTTCTTC
V gene: TRBV7-2
clone size: many
J gene: TRBJ2-1
D gene: -

CDR3 protein: CASSLGGGNTIYF
CDR3 DNA: TGTGCCAGCAGCTTAGGGGGCGGAAACACCATATATTTT
V gene: TRBV7-2
clone size: once
J gene: TRBJ1-3
D gene: -

CDR3 protein: CASSGQGYSNQPQHF
CDR3 DNA: TGTGCCAGCAGTGGCCAGGGATATAGCAATCAGCCCCAGCATTTT
V gene: TRBV6-1
clone size: few
J gene: TRBJ1-5
D gene: -

CDR3 protein: CATSDYSIRDEQFF
CDR3 DNA: TGTGCCACCAGTGACTATAGTATCCGGGACGAGCAGTTCTTC
V gene: TRBV24-1
clone size: many
J gene: TRBJ2-1
D gene: -

CDR3 protein: CASSGGGAGYEQYF
CDR3 DNA: TGCGCCAGCAGCGGCGGCGGGGCTGGATACGAGCAGTACTTC
V gene: TRBV5-1
clone size: many
J gene: TRBJ2-7
D gene: -

CDR3 protein: CASSLRASGGVETQYF
CDR3 DNA: TGTGCCAGCAGCTTACGGGCTAGCGGGGGCGTGGAGACCCAGTACTTC
V gene: TRBV7-2
clone size: many
J gene: TRBJ2-5
D gene: TRBD2